This T cell receptor (beta chain) appears in the sequencing data of a study of cytomegalovirus exposure and HLA in healthy donors. Study conclusions and caveats: As confirmed in vitro, a few CMV-associated chains were specific for CMV antigens. Rarity marked most TCR sequences, yet some public TCRs occurred in many donors. Researchers catalogued roughly 170 TCR beta chains as cytomegalovirus-associated.

A word on this clone: Its antigen is currently unknown.

This CDR3 has 16 residues. Germline V gene lookup returns CDR1 SGDLS and CDR2 YYNGEE. The germline V and J ends were trimmed by 1 base and 1 base, with 13 bases remaining between them. Profiled with immunoSEQ multiplex PCR; TCRdb holds only in-frame clones, not every one. The sample yields roughly 120,000 clones, 70% to 90% seen once. Sequenced material: PBMCs. The gene calls are TRBV9 and TRBJ2-3; maybe TRBD1 (5 bases). The TCR was taken from a woman between 25 and 40 years old in good health and CMV-seropositive. The CDR3 sequence is CASSVRQQYGTDTQYF. The DNA for the CDR3 is TGTGCCAGCAGCGTAAGACAGCAATACGGCACAGATACGCAGTATTTT.